This passage covers 28 T cell receptor beta chains from one sample sequenced in a study of cytomegalovirus exposure and HLA in healthy donors. 13 Jbeta primers and 60 Vbeta primers were used for the PCR. Generated by immunoSEQ multiplex PCR, the TCRdb table keeps only in-frame clones and is missing some. This sample carries approximately 100,000 clones, under 80% of them seen once, and the ten largest clones take roughly 8.8%. The sample taken for sequencing was PBMCs. The receptor set was obtained from a human donor in good health.

The genes are TRBV6-5 and TRBJ2-1, with D tentatively TRBD1 (5 bases). In germline, CDR1 is MNHEY, CDR2 SVGAGI. The CDR3 is 13 amino acids. V dropped 6 bases and J dropped 3 bases, with 9 bases sitting between them. The CDR3, as DNA: TGTGCCAGCAGCCAGACAGTCTACAATGAGCAGTTCTTC. It translates to CASSQTVYNEQFF.

The rearrangement joins TRBV19 to TRBJ2-5; D remains unclear. CDR1 is LNHDA and CDR2 is SQIVND in the germline V gene (reference sequence). Trimming removed 3 bases at V and 7 bases at J, with 12 bases between. The CDR3 runs 13 residues. CDR3 in DNA: TGTGCCAGTAGTATTGCCCGTGCTAGGACCCAGTACTTC. It is translated as CASSIARARTQYF.

This clone appeared once. This sequence joins TRBV6-5 and TRBJ2-1, with D perhaps matching TRBD2 (5 bases). This CDR3 has 12 residues. V was cut by 5 bases and J by 6 bases, with 8 bases left in between. The germline V gene has CDR1 MNHEY and CDR2 SVGAGI. The CDR3 is CASSRTGNEQFF. As DNA, the CDR3 is TGTGCCAGCAGTAGGACTGGCAATGAGCAGTTCTTC.

This chain uses TRBV2 with TRBJ1-1; a possible D gene is TRBD1 (6 bases). CDR3 length: 13 amino acids. V was cut by 6 bases and J by 5 bases, with 13 bases left in between. Looked up from germline, CDR1 is SNHLY and CDR2 is FYNNEI. The DNA for the CDR3 is TGTGCCAGCAGGGCAGGGGTTGGGACTGAAGCTTTCTTT. Translated: CASRAGVGTEAFF.

V gene TRBV19 combines with J gene TRBJ1-4; 8 nucleotides line up with TRBD1. The germline gives CDR1 LNHDA, CDR2 SQIVND (reference sequence). J lost 5 bases, V lost 8 bases, and 4 bases had no gene match. This CDR3 has 13 amino acids. In DNA, the CDR3 is TGTGCCAGTCGGACAGGGTTGAATGAAAAACTGTTTTTT. This gives the protein CASRTGLNEKLFF. The full variable domain, completed using reference TRBV19 and TRBJ1-4, is DGGITQSPKYLFRKEGQNVTLSCEQNLNHDAMYWYRQDPGQGLRLIYYSQIVNDFQKGDIAEGYSVSREKKESFPLTVTSAQKNPTAFYLCASRTGLNEKLFFGSGTQLSVL.

The V call is TRBV4-2, the J call TRBJ2-2; 8 positions agree with TRBD1. The CDR3 spans 17 residues. V lost 1 base, J lost 6 bases, and 10 bases stayed unmatched. The germline V gene has CDR1 LGHNA and CDR2 YNFKEQ. This CDR3 is CASSQAVGQGAPGELFF. As DNA, the CDR3 is TGTGCCAGCAGCCAAGCAGTGGGGCAGGGGGCGCCCGGGGAGCTGTTTTTT.

The chain links TRBV7-9 to TRBJ1-1; D not certain. Germline V gene lookup returns CDR1 SEHNR and CDR2 FQNEAQ (reference sequence). Trimming removed 4 bases from V and 5 bases from J, with 8 bases in between. The CDR3 is 12 amino acids. CDR3 bases: TGTGCCAGCAGCTCGACATCAACTGAAGCTTTCTTT. Amino acid sequence: CASSSTSTEAFF.

This clone is a singleton in its sample. In DNA, the CDR3 is TGTGCCAGCAGCTTTATGCTAGCGGCGGATACGCAGTATTTT. Its translation: CASSFMLAADTQYF. This chain uses TRBV13 with TRBJ2-3; 7 bases align to TRBD2. The trim removed 3 bases at V and 6 bases at J, leaving 6 bases unmatched. Germline CDR1 PRHDT, CDR2 FYEKMQ (reference sequence). The CDR3 is 14 amino acids.

The chain links TRBV10-2 to TRBJ1-1, with 11 bases aligning to TRBD1. The V gene end was trimmed by 1 base and the J gene end by 4 bases; junction bases not matched to a gene: 2. Germline assignment: CDR1 WSHSY and CDR2 SAAADI. The CDR3 consists of 15 residues. The CDR3 loop reads CASSELGTGGTEAFF. The DNA of the CDR3 is TGCGCCAGCAGTGAGTTAGGGACAGGGGGCACTGAAGCTTTCTTT.

This clone was seen only a few times. The chain joins TRBV30 to TRBJ1-2, with 7 bases that match TRBD1. Germline V gene lookup returns CDR1 GTSNPN and CDR2 SVGIG (reference sequence). J was trimmed by 4 bases and V by 4 bases; bases with no gene match: 3. The CDR3 spans 12 residues. The CDR3 loop is CAWTQGSYGYTF. The CDR3, as DNA: TGTGCCTGGACACAGGGGAGCTATGGCTACACCTTC.

V is TRBV27 and J is TRBJ2-7; 9 bases align to TRBD1. The J segment lost 5 bases and the V segment lost 5 bases, leaving 16 bases of the junction unmatched. Germline values: CDR1 MNHEY, CDR2 SMNVEV (reference sequence). CDR3 length: 17 amino acids. The DNA of the CDR3 is TGTGCCAGCAGTCGCGAGGACCCGGGACAGGGAGTAGACGAGCAGTACTTC. Protein sequence: CASSREDPGQGVDEQYF.

V and J are TRBV4-3 and TRBJ2-6; maybe TRBD2 (6 bases). CDR3 size: 16 residues. V was trimmed by 4 bases and J by 2 bases, leaving 12 bases between them. Germline values: CDR1 LGHNA, CDR2 YSLEER. CDR3 bases: TGCGCCAGCAGCCTTTTTTCGGGGGCTGGGGCCAACGTCCTGACTTTC. It encodes CASSLFSGAGANVLTF.

The CDR3, as DNA: TGTGCCAGCAGCGCCGGACAGGGTGGCTGTGGCTACACCTTC. It encodes CASSAGQGGCGYTF. V gene TRBV9 combines with J gene TRBJ1-2; 8 bases are shared with TRBD1. The germline V gene has CDR1 SGDLS and CDR2 YYNGEE. The V and J ends lost 3 bases and 7 bases, in that order; junction bases with no gene match: 8. CDR3 length: 14 amino acids.

The J gene is TRBJ2-1, the V gene TRBV9, with 8 bases that match TRBD2. With V trimmed by 7 bases and J by 5 bases, 11 bases remained unmatched. The CDR3 totals 15 residues. Looked up from germline, CDR1 is SGDLS and CDR2 is YYNGEE. Here the CDR3 reads CASSSPGGLDNEQFF. CDR3 bases: TGTGCCAGCTCCTCGCCGGGAGGGCTTGACAATGAGCAGTTCTTC. The full variable domain, with the rest looked up from reference TRBV9 and TRBJ2-1, is DSGVTQTPKHLITATGQRVTLRCSPRSGDLSVYWYQQSLDQGLQFLIQYYNGEERAKGNILERFSAQQFPDLHSELNLSSLELGDSALYFCASSSPGGLDNEQFFGPGTRLTVL.

Only a few counts were recorded for this clone. This chain connects TRBV6-1 to TRBJ1-3, with D tentatively TRBD1 (5 bases). This CDR3 is 13 amino acids long. The V and J ends lost 6 bases and 3 bases respectively, with 9 bases between them. In germline, CDR1 is MNHNS, CDR2 SASEGT. CDR3 bases: TGTGCCAGCAGACCCGGGGGTGGAAACACCATATATTTT. It is translated as CASRPGGGNTIYF.

This chain connects TRBV4-1 to TRBJ2-2; 14 bases align to TRBD2. Germline assignment: CDR1 MGHRA and CDR2 YSYEKL. The ends lost 1 base at V and 1 base at J; junction bases unmatched: 5. This CDR3 spans 19 amino acids. Here the CDR3 reads CASSQARLAGGGNTGELFF. The DNA of the CDR3 is TGCGCCAGCAGCCAAGCGAGACTAGCGGGAGGGGGGAACACCGGGGAGCTGTTTTTT.

This clone has more than one count but fewer than ten. Additional DNA sequences in this sample encode the identical CDR3. This rearrangement joins TRBV19 to TRBJ1-5; 7 bases align to TRBD1. The CDR3 is made up of 14 amino acids. J lost 2 bases, V lost 4 bases, and 2 bases had no gene match. Germline V lookup: CDR1 LNHDA, CDR2 SQIVND (reference sequence). In DNA form, the CDR3 reads TGTGCCAGTAGTACAACAGGGGGCAATCAGCCCCAGCATTTT. This codes for CASSTTGGNQPQHF.

The chain employs TRBV25-1 and TRBJ2-5; perhaps TRBD2 as D (5 bases). Gene TRBJ2-7 matches the end of the DNA better, so the J call may be wrong. The CDR3 is 10 amino acids. Germline V gene sequence: CDR1 MGHDK, CDR2 SYGVNS. This CDR3 reads CASRDYEQYF. CDR3 nucleotide sequence: TGTGCCAGCCGGGACTACGAGCAGTACTTC.

The chain links TRBV6-1 to TRBJ1-1; D unresolved. Germline values: CDR1 MNHNS, CDR2 SASEGT. The CDR3 extends over 11 amino acids. V was cut by 0 bases and J by 7 bases, with 3 bases left in between. CDR3 nucleotides: TGTGCCAGCAGTGAAGCTAGTGAAGCTTTCTTT. Protein: CASSEASEAFF.

The chain is built from TRBV10-1 and TRBJ2-5; a weak D match, TRBD1 (5 bases). This CDR3 contains 16 residues. The germline CDR1 and CDR2 sequences are WNHNN and SYGVQD (reference sequence). V was shortened by 0 bases and J by 4 bases, with 15 bases between the two germline ends. The CDR3 bases are TGCGCCAGCAGTGAGTCGCTGCCAGGGATTCGAGAGACCCAGTACTTC. Protein product: CASSESLPGIRETQYF.

This clone has more than one count but fewer than ten. The V call is TRBV6-5, the J call TRBJ1-1; D gene unclear. CDR3 size: 13 residues. Trimming left V 4 bases short and J 4 bases short, with 10 bases between. Germline V gene lookup returns CDR1 MNHEY and CDR2 SVGAGI. CDR3 in DNA: TGTGCCAGCAGTTCGGCGGGGAGCACTGAAGCTTTCTTT. Protein product: CASSSAGSTEAFF.

This clone was found a few times. The rearrangement joins TRBV6-5 to TRBJ2-5, with 7 bases aligning to TRBD2. Germline V CDR1 and CDR2: MNHEY, SVGAGI. The CDR3 runs 13 residues. The V segment lost 6 bases and the J segment 5 bases; nucleotides outside the gene matches: 6. DNA of the CDR3: TGTGCCAGCAGGACCCTGGGGGGGGAGACCCAGTACTTC. Translating gives CASRTLGGETQYF.

The chain recombines TRBV19 with TRBJ2-2, with 9 positions matching TRBD1. This CDR3 spans 14 amino acids. Germline CDR1 reads LNHDA; CDR2 reads SQIVND (reference sequence). Losses at the gene ends were 6 bases for V and 8 bases for J; bases not matched to a gene: 7. The CDR3 nucleotides read TGTGCCAGTAGCCGGGACAGGGAGAGGGGGGAGCTGTTTTTT. Residues: CASSRDRERGELFF.

The rearrangement links TRBV7-8 to TRBJ1-1; the D gene is possibly TRBD1 (5 bases). V was pared by 6 bases and J by 3 bases, with 14 bases between. This CDR3 spans 14 amino acids. Germline CDR1 is SGHVS and CDR2 is FQNEAQ. Here the CDR3 DNA reads TGTGCCAGCAGTAAAGGGGAATTGGACACTGAAGCTTTCTTT. Protein product: CASSKGELDTEAFF.

This chain connects TRBV25-1 to TRBJ2-5, with D tentatively TRBD1 (6 bases). The DNA end is more similar to TRBJ2-7, so the J call may be wrong. The CDR3 is made up of 15 amino acids. CDR1 is MGHDK, CDR2 SYGVNS, per germline. The DNA of the CDR3 is TGTGCCAGCGGCCCCCTGGACAGTCCCTCCTACGAGCAGTACTTC. Translated: CASGPLDSPSYEQYF.

This chain uses TRBV2 with TRBJ2-7, with 12 bases lining up with TRBD1. CDR3 length: 21 residues. CDR1 SNHLY and CDR2 FYNNEI come from the germline V gene. The V gene end was trimmed by 11 bases and the J gene end by 5 bases; junction bases not matched to a gene: 31. The CDR3 DNA reads as TGTGCCCTACGATCTGGGCGACGGGGGACAGGGGGCGTGAGTTTGGACCACGAGCAGTACTTC. Protein product: CALRSGRRGTGGVSLDHEQYF. The whole variable domain, remainder taken from reference TRBV2 and TRBJ2-7, is EPEVTQTPSHQVTQMGQEVILRCVPISNHLYFYWYRQILGQKVEFLVSFYNNEISEKSEIFDDQFSVERPDGSNFTLKIRSTKLEDSAMYFCALRSGRRGTGGVSLDHEQYFGPGTRLTVT.

The chain links TRBV7-2 to TRBJ2-7, with 8 bases lining up with TRBD1. CDR1 and CDR2 (germline): SGHTA, FQGNSA. CDR3 size: 16 residues. V gave up 5 bases and J gave up 0 bases; unmatched junction bases: 9. CDR3 coding DNA: TGTGCCAGCAGCCTGAGGACAGGGCGCAGCTCCTACGAGCAGTACTTC. It yields the protein CASSLRTGRSSYEQYF.

The chain couples TRBV7-9 to TRBJ2-3, with 7 bases identical to TRBD2. Germline-derived CDR1 and CDR2 are SEHNR and FQNEAQ (reference sequence). V was pared by 1 base and J by 0 bases, with 4 bases of the junction left unmatched. The CDR3 length is 16 residues. The DNA for the CDR3 is TGTGCCAGCAGCTTAGATCCTAGCGGTAGCACAGATACGCAGTATTTT. This gives the protein CASSLDPSGSTDTQYF.